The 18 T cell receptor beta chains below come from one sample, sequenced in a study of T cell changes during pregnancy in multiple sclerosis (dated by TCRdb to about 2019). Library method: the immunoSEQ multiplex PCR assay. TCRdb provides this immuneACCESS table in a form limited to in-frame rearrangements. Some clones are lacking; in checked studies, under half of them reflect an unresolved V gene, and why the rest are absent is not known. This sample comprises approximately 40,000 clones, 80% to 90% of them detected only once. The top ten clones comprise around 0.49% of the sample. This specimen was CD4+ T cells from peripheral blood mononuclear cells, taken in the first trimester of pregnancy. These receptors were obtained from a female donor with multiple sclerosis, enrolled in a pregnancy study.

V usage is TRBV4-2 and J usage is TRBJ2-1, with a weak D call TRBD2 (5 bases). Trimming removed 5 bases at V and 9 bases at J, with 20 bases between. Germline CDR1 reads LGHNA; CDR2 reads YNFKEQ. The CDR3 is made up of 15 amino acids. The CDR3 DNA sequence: TGTGCCAGCAGCGGCCGGACCCTGGACTTGTCTGAGCAGTTCTTC. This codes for CASSGRTLDLSEQFF.

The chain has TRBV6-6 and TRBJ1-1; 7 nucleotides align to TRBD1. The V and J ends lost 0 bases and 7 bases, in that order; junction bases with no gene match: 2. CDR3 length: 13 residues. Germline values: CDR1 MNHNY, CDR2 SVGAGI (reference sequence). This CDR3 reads CASSYSRDSEAFF. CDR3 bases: TGTGCCAGCAGTTACTCCCGGGACAGTGAAGCTTTCTTT.

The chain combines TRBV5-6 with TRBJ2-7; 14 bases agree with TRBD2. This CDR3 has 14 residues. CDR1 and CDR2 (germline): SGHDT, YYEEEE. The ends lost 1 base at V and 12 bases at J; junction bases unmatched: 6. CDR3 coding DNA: TGTGCCAGCAGCTTGTTGGGACTAGCGGGAGTCCTGTACTTC. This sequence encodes CASSLLGLAGVLYF.

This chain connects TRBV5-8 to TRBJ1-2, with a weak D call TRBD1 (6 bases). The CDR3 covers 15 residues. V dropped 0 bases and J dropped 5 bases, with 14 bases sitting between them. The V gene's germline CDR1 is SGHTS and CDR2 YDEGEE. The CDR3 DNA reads TGTGCCAGCAGCTTGGGGTACAGGGACACTTATGGCTACACCTTC. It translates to CASSLGYRDTYGYTF.

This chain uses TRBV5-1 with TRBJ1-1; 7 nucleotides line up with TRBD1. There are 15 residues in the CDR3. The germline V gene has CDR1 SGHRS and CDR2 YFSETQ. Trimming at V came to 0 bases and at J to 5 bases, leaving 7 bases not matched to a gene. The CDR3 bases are TGCGCCAGCAGCTTGGCAGGACAGGCTGGTACTGAAGCTTTCTTT. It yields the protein CASSLAGQAGTEAFF.

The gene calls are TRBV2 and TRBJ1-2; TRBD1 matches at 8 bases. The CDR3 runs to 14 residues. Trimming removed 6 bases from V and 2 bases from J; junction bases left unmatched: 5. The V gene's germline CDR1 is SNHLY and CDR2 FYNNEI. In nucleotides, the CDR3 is TGTGCCAGCAGCCCCGACAGGGGAAACTATGGCTACACCTTC. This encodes CASSPDRGNYGYTF.

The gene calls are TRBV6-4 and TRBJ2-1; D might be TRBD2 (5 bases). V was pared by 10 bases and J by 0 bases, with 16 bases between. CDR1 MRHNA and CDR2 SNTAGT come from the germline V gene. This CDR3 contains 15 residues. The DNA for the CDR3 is TGTGCCACGGCCCTGGAGGATGGCTCCTACAATGAGCAGTTCTTC. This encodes CATALEDGSYNEQFF.

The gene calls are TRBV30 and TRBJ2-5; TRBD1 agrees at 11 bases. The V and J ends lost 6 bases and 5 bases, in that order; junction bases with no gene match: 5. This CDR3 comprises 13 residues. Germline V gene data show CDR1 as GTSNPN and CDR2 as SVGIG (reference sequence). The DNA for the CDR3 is TGTGCCTGCCCGGGACAGGGGGGGGAGACCCAGTACTTC. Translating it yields CACPGQGGETQYF.

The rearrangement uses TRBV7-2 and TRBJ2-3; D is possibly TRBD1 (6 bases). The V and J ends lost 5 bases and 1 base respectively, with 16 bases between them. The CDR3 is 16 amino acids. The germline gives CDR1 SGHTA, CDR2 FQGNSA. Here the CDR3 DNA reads TGTGCCAGCAGCGCAAGAAGGGGGTCCGGCACAGATACGCAGTATTTT. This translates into CASSARRGSGTDTQYF.

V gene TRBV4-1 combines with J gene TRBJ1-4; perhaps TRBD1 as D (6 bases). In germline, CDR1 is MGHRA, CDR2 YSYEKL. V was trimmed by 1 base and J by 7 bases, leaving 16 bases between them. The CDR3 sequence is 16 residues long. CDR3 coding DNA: TGCGCCAGCAGCCAAGGTGGGGGAGGGGGTTTTGAAAAACTGTTTTTT. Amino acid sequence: CASSQGGGGGFEKLFF.

Here the CDR3 reads CASSLGLATTDTQYF. The CDR3 DNA follows: TGTGCCAGCAGTCTGGGACTAGCGACGACAGATACGCAGTATTTT. This rearrangement joins TRBV11-3 to TRBJ2-3; 10 bases are a match to TRBD2. CDR1 is SGHNT and CDR2 is YENEEA in the germline V gene. The V gene end was trimmed by 6 bases and the J gene end by 3 bases; junction bases not matched to a gene: 6. The CDR3 runs 15 residues.

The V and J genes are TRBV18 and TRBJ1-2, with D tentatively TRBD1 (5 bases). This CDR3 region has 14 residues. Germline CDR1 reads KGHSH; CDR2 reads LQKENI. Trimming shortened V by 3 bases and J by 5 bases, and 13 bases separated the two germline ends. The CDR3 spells CASSPVREVYGYTF. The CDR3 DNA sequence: TGTGCCAGCTCACCTGTCAGGGAGGTATATGGCTACACCTTC.

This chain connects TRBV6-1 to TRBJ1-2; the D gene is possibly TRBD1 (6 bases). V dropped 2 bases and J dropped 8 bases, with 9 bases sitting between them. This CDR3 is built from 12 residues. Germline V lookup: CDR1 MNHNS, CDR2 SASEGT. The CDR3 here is CASSEIGGGYTF. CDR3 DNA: TGTGCCAGCAGTGAAATTGGGGGCGGCTACACCTTC.

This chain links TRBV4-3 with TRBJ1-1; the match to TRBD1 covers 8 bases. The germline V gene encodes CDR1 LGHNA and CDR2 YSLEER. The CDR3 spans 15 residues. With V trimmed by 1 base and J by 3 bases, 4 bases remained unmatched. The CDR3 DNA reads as TGCGCCAGCAGCCAAGCGACAGGGGTGTACACTGAAGCTTTCTTT. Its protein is CASSQATGVYTEAFF.

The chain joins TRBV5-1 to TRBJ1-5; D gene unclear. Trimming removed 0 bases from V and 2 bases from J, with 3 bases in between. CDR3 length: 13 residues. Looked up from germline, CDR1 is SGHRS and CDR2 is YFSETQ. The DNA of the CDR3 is TGCGCCAGCAGCTTGGCGGGCAATCAGCCCCAGCATTTT. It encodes CASSLAGNQPQHF.

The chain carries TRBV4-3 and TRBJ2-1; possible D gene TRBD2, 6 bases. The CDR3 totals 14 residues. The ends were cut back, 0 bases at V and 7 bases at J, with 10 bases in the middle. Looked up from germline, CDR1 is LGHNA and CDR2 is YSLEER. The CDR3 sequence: CASSQERGSNEQFF. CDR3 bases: TGCGCCAGCAGCCAAGAACGGGGGAGTAATGAGCAGTTCTTC.

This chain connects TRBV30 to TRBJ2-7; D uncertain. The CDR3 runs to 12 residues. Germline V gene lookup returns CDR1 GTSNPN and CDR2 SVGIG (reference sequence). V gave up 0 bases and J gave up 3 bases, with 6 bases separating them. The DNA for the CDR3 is TGTGCCTGGAGTGTCGCGGACTACGAGCAGTACTTC. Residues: CAWSVADYEQYF.

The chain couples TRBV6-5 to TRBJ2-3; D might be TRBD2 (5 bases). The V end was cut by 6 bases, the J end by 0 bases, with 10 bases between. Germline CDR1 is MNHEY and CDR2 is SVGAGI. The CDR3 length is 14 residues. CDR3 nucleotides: TGTGCCAGCAGCGCCGGGGATAGCACAGATACGCAGTATTTT. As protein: CASSAGDSTDTQYF.